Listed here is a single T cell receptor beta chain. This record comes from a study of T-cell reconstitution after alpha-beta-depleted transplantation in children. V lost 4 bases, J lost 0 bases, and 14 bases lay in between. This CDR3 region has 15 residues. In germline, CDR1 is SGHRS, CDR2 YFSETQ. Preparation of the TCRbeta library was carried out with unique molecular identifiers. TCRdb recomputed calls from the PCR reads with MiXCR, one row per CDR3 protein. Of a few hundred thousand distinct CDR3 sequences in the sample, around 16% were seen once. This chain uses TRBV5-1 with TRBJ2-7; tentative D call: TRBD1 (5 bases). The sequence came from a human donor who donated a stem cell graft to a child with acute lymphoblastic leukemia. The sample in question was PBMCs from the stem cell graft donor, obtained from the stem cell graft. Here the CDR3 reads CASSPLQGTSYEQYF. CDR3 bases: TGCGCCAGCAGCCCACTCCAGGGAACCTCCTACGAGCAGTACTTC.